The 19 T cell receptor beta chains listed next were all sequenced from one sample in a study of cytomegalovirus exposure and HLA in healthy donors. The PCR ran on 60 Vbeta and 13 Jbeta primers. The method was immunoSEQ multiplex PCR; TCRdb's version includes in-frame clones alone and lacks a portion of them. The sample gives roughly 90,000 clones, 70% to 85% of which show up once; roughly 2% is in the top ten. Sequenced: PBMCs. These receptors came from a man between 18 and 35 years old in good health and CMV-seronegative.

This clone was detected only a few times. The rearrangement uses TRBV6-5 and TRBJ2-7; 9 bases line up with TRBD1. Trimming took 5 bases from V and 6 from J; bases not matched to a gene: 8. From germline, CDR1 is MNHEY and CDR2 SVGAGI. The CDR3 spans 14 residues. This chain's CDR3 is CASSRPGQGSEQYF. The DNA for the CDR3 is TGTGCCAGCAGTCGACCGGGACAGGGATCCGAGCAGTACTTC.

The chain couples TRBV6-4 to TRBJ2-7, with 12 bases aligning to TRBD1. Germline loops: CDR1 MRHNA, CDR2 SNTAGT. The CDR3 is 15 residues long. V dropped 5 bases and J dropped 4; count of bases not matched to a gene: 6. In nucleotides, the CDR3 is TGTGCCAGCAGTTACGGGACAGGGGGCACTTACGAGCAGTACTTC. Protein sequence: CASSYGTGGTYEQYF.

The CDR3 DNA sequence: TGTGCCAGCAGCGTTAGTGGGACTGGTTCACCCCTCCACTTT. Translated: CASSVSGTGSPLHF. The chain recombines TRBV9 with TRBJ1-6, with D possibly being TRBD1 (5 bases). V shed 2 bases and J shed 9 bases, with 12 bases lying between them. The CDR3 is 14 residues long. Germline CDR1 reads SGDLS; CDR2 reads YYNGEE.

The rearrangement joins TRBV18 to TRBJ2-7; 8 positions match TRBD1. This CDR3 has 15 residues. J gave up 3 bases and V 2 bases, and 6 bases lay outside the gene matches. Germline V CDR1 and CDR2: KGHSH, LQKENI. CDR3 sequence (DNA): TGTGCCAGCTCACCATACCCAGGGGGCGACTACGAGCAGTACTTC. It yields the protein CASSPYPGGDYEQYF.

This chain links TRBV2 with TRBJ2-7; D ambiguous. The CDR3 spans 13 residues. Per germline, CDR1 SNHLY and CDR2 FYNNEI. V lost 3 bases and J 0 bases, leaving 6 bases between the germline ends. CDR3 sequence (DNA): TGTGCCAGCAGTGAGCGGTACTCCTACGAGCAGTACTTC. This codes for CASSERYSYEQYF.

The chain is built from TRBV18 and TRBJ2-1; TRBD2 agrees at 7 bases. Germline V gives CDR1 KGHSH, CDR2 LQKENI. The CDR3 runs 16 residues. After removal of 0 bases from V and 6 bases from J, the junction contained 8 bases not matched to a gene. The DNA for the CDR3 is TGTGCCAGCTCACCACCGAGAGGGACGGGAGGCAATGAGCAGTTCTTC. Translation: CASSPPRGTGGNEQFF.

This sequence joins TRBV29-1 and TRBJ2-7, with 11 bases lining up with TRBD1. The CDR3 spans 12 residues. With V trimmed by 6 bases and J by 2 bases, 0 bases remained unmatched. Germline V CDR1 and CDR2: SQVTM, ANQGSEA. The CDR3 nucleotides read TGCAGCGTGGGACAGGGGGCCTACGAGCAGTACTTC. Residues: CSVGQGAYEQYF.

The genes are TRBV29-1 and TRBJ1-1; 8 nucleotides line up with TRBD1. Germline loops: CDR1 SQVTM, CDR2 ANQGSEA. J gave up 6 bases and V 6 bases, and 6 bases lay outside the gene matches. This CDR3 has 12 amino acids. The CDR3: CSVGQGLAEAFF. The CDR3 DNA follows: TGCAGCGTCGGACAGGGTTTGGCTGAAGCTTTCTTT. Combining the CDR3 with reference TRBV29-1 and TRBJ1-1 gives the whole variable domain SAVISQKPSRDICQRGTSLTIQCQVDSQVTMMFWYRQQPGQSLTLIATANQGSEATYESGFVIDKFPISRPNLTFSTLTVSNMSPEDSSIYLCSVGQGLAEAFFGQGTRLTVV.

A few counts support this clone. CDR3 DNA: TGTGCCAGCAGTTACGAGGGTAGCAATCAGCCCCAGCATTTT. Protein sequence: CASSYEGSNQPQHF. J is TRBJ1-5 and V is TRBV6-6; D unclear. Germline V lookup: CDR1 MNHNY, CDR2 SVGAGI (reference sequence). The V and J ends lost 2 bases and 0 bases respectively, with 5 bases between them. The CDR3 has 14 residues.

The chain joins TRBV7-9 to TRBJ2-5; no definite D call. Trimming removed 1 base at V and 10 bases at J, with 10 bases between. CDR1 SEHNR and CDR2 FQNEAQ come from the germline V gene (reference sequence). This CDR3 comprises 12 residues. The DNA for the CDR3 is TGTGCCAGCAGCTTAGAGTCCCGAGGCCAGTACTTC. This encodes CASSLESRGQYF.

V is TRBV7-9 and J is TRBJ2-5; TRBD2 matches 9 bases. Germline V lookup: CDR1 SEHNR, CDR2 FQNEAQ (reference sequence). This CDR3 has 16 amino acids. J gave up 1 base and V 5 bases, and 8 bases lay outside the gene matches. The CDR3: CASSPTLAGPQETQYF. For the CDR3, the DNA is TGTGCCAGCAGCCCCACACTAGCGGGCCCCCAAGAGACCCAGTACTTC.

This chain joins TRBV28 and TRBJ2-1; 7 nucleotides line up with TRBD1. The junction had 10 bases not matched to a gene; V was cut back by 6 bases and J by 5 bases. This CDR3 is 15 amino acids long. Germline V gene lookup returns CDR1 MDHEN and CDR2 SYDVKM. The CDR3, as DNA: TGTGCCAGCAGAGATCCGGGACAGACTAACAATGAGCAGTTCTTC. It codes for CASRDPGQTNNEQFF.

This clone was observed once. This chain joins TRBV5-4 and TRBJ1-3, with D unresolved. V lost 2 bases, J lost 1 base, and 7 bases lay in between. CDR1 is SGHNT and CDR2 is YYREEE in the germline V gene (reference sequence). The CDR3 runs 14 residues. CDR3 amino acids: CASSLAGSGNTIYF. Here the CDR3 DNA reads TGTGCCAGCAGCTTAGCAGGATCTGGAAACACCATATATTTT.

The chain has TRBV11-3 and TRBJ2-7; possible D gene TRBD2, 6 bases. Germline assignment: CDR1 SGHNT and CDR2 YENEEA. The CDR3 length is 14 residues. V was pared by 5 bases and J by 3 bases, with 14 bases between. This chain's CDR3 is CASSGRGLSYEQYF. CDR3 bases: TGTGCCAGCAGCGGGCGGGGACTCAGCTACGAGCAGTACTTC. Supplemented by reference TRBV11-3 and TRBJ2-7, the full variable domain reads EAGVVQSPRYKIIEKKQPVAFWCNPISGHNTLYWYLQNLGQGPELLIRYENEEAVDDSQLPKDRFSAERLKGVDSTLKIQPAELGDSAVYLCASSGRGLSYEQYFGPGTRLTVT.

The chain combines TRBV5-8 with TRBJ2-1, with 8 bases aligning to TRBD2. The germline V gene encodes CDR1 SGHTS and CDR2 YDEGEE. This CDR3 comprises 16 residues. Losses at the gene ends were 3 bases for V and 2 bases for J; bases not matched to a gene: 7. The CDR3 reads CASSSLGLEAYNEQFF. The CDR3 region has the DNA TGTGCCAGCAGCTCCCTGGGACTAGAGGCCTACAATGAGCAGTTCTTC.

CDR3 protein: CASSQDLLPPFGARDYGYTF. The CDR3 DNA reads as TGCGCCAGCAGCCAAGATTTACTACCGCCTTTTGGGGCCCGGGACTATGGCTACACCTTC. This chain connects TRBV4-1 to TRBJ1-2; D possibly corresponds to TRBD1 (5 bases). In germline, CDR1 is MGHRA, CDR2 YSYEKL. V was trimmed by 0 bases and J by 3 bases, leaving 26 bases between them. CDR3 length: 20 amino acids.

For the CDR3, the DNA is TGTGCCAGCGACCTACAGGGGCTGAACACTGAAGCTTTCTTT. Translated: CASDLQGLNTEAFF. The chain joins TRBV2 to TRBJ1-1, with 7 bases that match TRBD1. CDR1 and CDR2 (germline): SNHLY, FYNNEI. J lost 0 bases, V lost 8 bases, and 6 bases had no gene match. This CDR3 has 14 residues.

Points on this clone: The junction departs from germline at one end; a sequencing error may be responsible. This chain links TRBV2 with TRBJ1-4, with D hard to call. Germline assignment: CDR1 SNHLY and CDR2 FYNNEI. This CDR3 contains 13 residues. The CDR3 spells CAGSYATNEKLFF. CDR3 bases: TGTGCCGGCAGCTATGCAACTAATGAAAAACTGTTTTTT.

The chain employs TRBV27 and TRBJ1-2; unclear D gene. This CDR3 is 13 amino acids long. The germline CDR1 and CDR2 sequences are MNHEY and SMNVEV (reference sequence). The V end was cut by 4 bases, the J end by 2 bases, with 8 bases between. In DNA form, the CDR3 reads TGTGCCAGCAGTTCGCCGGAGAACTATGGCTACACCTTC. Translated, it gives CASSSPENYGYTF.